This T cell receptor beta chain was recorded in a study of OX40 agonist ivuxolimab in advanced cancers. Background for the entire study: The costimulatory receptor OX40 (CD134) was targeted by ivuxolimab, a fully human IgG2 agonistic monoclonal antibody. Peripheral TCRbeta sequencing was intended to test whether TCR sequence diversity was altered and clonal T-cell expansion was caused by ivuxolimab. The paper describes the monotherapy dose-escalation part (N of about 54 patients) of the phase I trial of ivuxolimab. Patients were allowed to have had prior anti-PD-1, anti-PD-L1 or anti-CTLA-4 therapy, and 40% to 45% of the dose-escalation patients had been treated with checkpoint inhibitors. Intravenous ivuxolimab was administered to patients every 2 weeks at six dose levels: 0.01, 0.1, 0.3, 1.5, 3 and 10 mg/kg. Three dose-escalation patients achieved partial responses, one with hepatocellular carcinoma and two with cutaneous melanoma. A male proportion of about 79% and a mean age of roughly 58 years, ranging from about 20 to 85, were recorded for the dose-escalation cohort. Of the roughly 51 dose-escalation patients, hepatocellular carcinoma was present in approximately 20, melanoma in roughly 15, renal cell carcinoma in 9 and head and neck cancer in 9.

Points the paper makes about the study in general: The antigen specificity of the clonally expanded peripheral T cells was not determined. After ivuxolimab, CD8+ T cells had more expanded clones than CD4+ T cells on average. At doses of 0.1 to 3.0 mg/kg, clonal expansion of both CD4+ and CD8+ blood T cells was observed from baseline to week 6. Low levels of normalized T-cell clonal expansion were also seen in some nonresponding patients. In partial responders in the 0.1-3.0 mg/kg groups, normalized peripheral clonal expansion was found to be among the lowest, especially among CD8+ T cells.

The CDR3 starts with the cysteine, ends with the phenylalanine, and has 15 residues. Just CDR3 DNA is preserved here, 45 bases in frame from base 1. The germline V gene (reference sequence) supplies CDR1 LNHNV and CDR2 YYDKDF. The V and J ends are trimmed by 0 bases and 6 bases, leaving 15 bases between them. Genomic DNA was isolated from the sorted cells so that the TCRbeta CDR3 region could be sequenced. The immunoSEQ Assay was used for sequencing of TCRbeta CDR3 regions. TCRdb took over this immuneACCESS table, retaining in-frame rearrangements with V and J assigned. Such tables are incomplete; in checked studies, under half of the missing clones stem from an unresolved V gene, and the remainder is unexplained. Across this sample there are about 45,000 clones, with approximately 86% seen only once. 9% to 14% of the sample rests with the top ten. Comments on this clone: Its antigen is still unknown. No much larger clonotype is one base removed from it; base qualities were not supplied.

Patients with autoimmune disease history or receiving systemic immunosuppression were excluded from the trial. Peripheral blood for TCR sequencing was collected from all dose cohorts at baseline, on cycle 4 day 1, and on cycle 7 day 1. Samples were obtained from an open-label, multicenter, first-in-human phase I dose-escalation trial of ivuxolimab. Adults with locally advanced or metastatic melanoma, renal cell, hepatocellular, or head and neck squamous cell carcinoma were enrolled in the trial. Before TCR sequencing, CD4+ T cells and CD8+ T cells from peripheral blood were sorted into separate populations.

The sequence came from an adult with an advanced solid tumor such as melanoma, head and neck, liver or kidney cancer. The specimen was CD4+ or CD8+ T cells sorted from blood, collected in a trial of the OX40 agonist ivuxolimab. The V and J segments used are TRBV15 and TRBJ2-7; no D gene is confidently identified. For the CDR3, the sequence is CATSRDKFEAIEQYF. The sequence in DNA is TGTGCCACCAGCAGAGATAAGTTCGAGGCTATCGAGCAGTACTTC.